The entry below describes one T cell receptor (beta chain). As yet, its antigen is unknown. The PCR used 60 Vbeta and 13 Jbeta primers. The method was immunoSEQ multiplex PCR; TCRdb's version includes in-frame clones alone and lacks a portion of them. In the table there are some 130,000 clones, around 70% of which are singletons. These data belong to a study of cytomegalovirus exposure and HLA in healthy donors. Study-wide points: High sensitivity and specificity were reportedly achieved when the classifier diagnosed cytomegalovirus status. Looking again later, the authors saw that most CMV-associated TCR beta chains seemed HLA-restricted.

Healthy bone marrow donors made up the donor group. V lost 3 bases and J lost 4; bases outside the gene matches: 9. The CDR3 contains 15 residues. CDR1 is SQVTM, CDR2 ANQGSEA, per germline. Input material: PBMCs. The clonotype was recovered from a human donor in good health. This chain connects TRBV29-1 to TRBJ2-5; TRBD1 matches at 9 bases. The CDR3 sequence is CSVEGGTGSLETQYF. For the CDR3, the DNA is TGCAGCGTTGAGGGGGGGACAGGGAGTTTAGAGACCCAGTACTTC.